The 28 T cell receptor beta chains presented below share a single source sample, sequenced in a study of T cells expressing NK-cell markers. TCRdb reprocessed the 5' RACE reads and reports one entry per CDR3 protein, with no DNA. Its clone listing holds roughly 420,000 distinct CDR3 sequences. Sequenced input: blood T cells: a sorted CD56 or NKG2C T cell subset, CD4+ or CD8+ T cells, or bulk PBMC T cells (not recorded which). The receptors originated from a woman aged 18-70 years in good health.

The chain carries TRBV6-2 or TRBV6-3 and TRBJ2-7; with no DNA, the TCRdb D assignment of TRBD1 cannot be verified. Per the germline V gene, CDR1 is MNHEY and CDR2 is SVGEGT. This CDR3 comprises 14 residues. The CDR3 loop is CASSSAGQAYEQYF.

CDR3 loop: CASRGRAATNSPLHF. The J gene is TRBJ1-6, the V gene TRBV7-6. CDR3 length: 15 amino acids. Germline V gene data show CDR1 as SGHVS and CDR2 as FNYEAQ.

The gene calls are TRBV10-3 and TRBJ1-1. The germline V gene encodes CDR1 ENHRY and CDR2 SYGVKD. The CDR3 has 12 residues. CDR3 residues: CAISVGNTEAFF.

CDR3 region: CSVESGGYYEQYF. The chain couples TRBV29-1 to TRBJ2-7; TCRdb lists TRBD1, though no DNA is available to test this call. This CDR3 has 13 residues. Germline-derived CDR1 and CDR2 are SQVTM and ANQGSEA.

CDR3 sequence reads: CASSPQQGEAFF. The V and J genes are TRBV18 and TRBJ1-1. CDR1 KGHSH and CDR2 LQKENI come from the germline V gene. CDR3 length equals 12 residues.

The chain employs TRBV7-3 and TRBJ2-1. CDR1 and CDR2 from the germline V gene are SGHTA and FQGTGA. The CDR3 runs 17 residues. This CDR3 is CASSLYGLGNPYNEQFF.

The chain uses TRBV7-3 and TRBJ2-1; TCRdb indicates TRBD2, and absent DNA this call remains unverified. This CDR3 comprises 14 residues. Germline CDR1 and CDR2: SGHTA and FQGTGA. The chain's CDR3 is CASSLMAGYNEQFF.

V and J are TRBV20-1 and TRBJ1-5; lacking DNA, the TRBD1 call made by TCRdb goes unchecked. This CDR3 has 16 residues. Germline assignment: CDR1 DFQATT and CDR2 SNEGSKA (reference sequence). The CDR3 protein is CSAAGTGEQYNQPQHF.

The genes are TRBV7-9 and TRBJ2-2; TCRdb returns TRBD1, unconfirmable since there is no DNA. This CDR3 is 16 amino acids long. Per germline, CDR1 SEHNR and CDR2 FQNEAQ (reference sequence). This chain's CDR3 is CASRMGAHVNTGELFF.

This chain uses TRBV5-1 with TRBJ2-7; the TCRdb call, TRBD2, lacks DNA for checking. This CDR3 spans 15 amino acids. Germline-derived CDR1 and CDR2 are SGHRS and YFSETQ. The CDR3 region is CASSLAGGLAYEQYF.

CDR3 loop: CATHKDRGAGYTF. This rearrangement joins TRBV27 to TRBJ1-2; the TRBD1 assignment by TCRdb is unverifiable without DNA. Germline CDR1 and CDR2: MNHEY and SMNVEV (reference sequence). This CDR3 is built from 13 residues.

The chain couples TRBV28 to TRBJ2-2; the TCRdb D gene call, TRBD1, has no DNA to confirm it. Germline V gene lookup returns CDR1 MDHEN and CDR2 SYDVKM. The CDR3 is 14 amino acids. CDR3 amino acids: CASSHGTFTGELFF. The entire variable domain, with the rest obtained from reference TRBV28 and TRBJ2-2, is as follows: DVKVTQSSRYLVKRTGEKVFLECVQDMDHENMFWYRQDPGLGLRLIYFSYDVKMKEKGDIPEGYSVSREKKERFSLILESASTNQTSMYLCASSHGTFTGELFFGEGSRLTVL.

J is TRBJ2-2 and V is TRBV11-2; TCRdb's D call of TRBD2 is untestable without DNA. The CDR3 is 17 residues long. The germline gives CDR1 SGHAT, CDR2 FQNNGV. CDR3 loop: CASSLTQGGPGTGELFF.

The chain carries TRBV11-2 and TRBJ2-3; with no DNA, the TCRdb D assignment of TRBD1 cannot be verified. Germline-derived CDR1 and CDR2 are SGHAT and FQNNGV. This CDR3 spans 13 amino acids. The CDR3 is CASSLGGDYTQYF.

The chain combines TRBV6-1 with TRBJ2-2. The CDR3 loop spans 12 amino acids. CDR1 is MNHNS and CDR2 is SASEGT in the germline V gene. CDR3 amino acids: CASAFRTGELFF.

CDR3 sequence reads: CSASFAFPTPNTEAFF. V is TRBV20-1 and J is TRBJ1-1. The germline V gene encodes CDR1 DFQATT and CDR2 SNEGSKA (reference sequence). This CDR3 has 16 amino acids.

The chain uses TRBV10-3 and TRBJ2-3. Germline values: CDR1 ENHRY, CDR2 SYGVKD. The length of the CDR3 is 13 residues. CDR3 sequence reads: CAISTTAGDTQYF.

V usage is TRBV3-1 and J usage is TRBJ2-3. The CDR3 sequence is 14 residues long. CDR1 and CDR2 (germline): LGHDT, YNNKEL (reference sequence). CDR3 region: CASSQDTPTDTQYF.

The chain employs TRBV18 and TRBJ1-4; TCRdb's D call, TRBD1, is unchecked because there is no DNA. This CDR3 has 16 residues. The germline gives CDR1 KGHSH, CDR2 LQKENI. The CDR3 protein is CASSPQRQGTNEKLFF.

V usage is TRBV25-1 and J usage is TRBJ2-1; TCRdb's D gene call, TRBD1, goes unchecked for lack of DNA. The CDR3 totals 14 residues. The V gene's germline CDR1 is MGHDK and CDR2 SYGVNS. The CDR3 sequence: CASSPPGSDNEQFF.

The CDR3 here is CASSVASRGGYNEQFF. The V call is TRBV9, the J call TRBJ2-1; without DNA, the TCRdb call of TRBD1 cannot be checked. The CDR3 extends over 16 amino acids. Germline CDR1 is SGDLS and CDR2 is YYNGEE.

The chain combines TRBV20-1 with TRBJ2-3. The CDR3 runs to 12 residues. Germline loops: CDR1 DFQATT, CDR2 SNEGSKA (reference sequence). This chain's CDR3 is CNARVGTDTQYF.

The chain couples TRBV6-6 to TRBJ2-1. CDR3 length: 13 amino acids. Germline-derived CDR1 and CDR2 are MNHNY and SVGAGI (reference sequence). The CDR3 reads CASCRNQYNEQFF.

The V call is TRBV5-5, the J call TRBJ2-4. CDR1 SGHKS and CDR2 YYEKEE come from the germline V gene (reference sequence). This CDR3 has 17 amino acids. The CDR3 protein is CASSLAFYTVAKNIQYF.

The V call is TRBV27, the J call TRBJ2-5; TCRdb gives TRBD1 as the D gene, but with no DNA this cannot be confirmed. CDR1 is MNHEY and CDR2 is SMNVEV in the germline V gene (reference sequence). The CDR3 has 14 residues. This CDR3 is CASSITGWQETQYF.

V gene TRBV28 combines with J gene TRBJ2-7; no DNA is available, so the TRBD2 call from TCRdb remains unchecked. Germline V CDR1 and CDR2: MDHEN, SYDVKM. The CDR3 is 17 amino acids. CDR3 sequence reads: CASSLPRRRTTSYEQYF.

The rearrangement links TRBV25-1 to TRBJ2-5. Germline V gene sequence: CDR1 MGHDK, CDR2 SYGVNS. This CDR3 is built from 12 residues. The CDR3 spells CASSAQQETQYF.

The chain links TRBV3-1 to TRBJ1-2; lacking DNA, the TRBD1 call made by TCRdb goes unchecked. Germline-derived CDR1 and CDR2 are LGHDT and YNNKEL (reference sequence). The CDR3 is 16 residues long. The CDR3 is CASSQDLRRGRYGYTF.